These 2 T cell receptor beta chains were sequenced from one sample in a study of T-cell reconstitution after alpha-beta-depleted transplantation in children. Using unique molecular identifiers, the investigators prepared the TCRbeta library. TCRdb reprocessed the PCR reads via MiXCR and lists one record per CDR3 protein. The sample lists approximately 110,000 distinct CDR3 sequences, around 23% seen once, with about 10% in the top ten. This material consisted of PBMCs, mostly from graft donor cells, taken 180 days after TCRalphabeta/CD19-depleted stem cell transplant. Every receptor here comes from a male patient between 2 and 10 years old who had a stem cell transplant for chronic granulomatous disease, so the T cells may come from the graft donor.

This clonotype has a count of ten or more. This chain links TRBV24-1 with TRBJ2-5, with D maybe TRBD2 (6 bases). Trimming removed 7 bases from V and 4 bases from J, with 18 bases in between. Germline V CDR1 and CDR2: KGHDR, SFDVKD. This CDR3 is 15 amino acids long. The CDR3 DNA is TGTGCCACCAGCTACGGACTGGCCGGGGGAGAGACCCAGTACTTC. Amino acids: CATSYGLAGGETQYF.

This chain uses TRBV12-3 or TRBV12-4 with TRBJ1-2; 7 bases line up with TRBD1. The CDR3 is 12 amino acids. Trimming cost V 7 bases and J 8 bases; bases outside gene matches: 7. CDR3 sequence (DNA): TGTGCCAGCACCGTCGACAGGGACGGCTACACCTTC. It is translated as CASTVDRDGYTF.